One and the same sample provided the 18 T cell receptor beta chains below, sequenced in a study of CD8 T cells in ankylosing spondylitis. Study-wide results and limits: Blood from ankylosing spondylitis patients appeared to carry a characteristic roughly eight-variant TCR beta motif.

For these TCRs, the target antigens are not known. TCRdb recomputed calls from the 5' RACE reads with MiXCR, one row per CDR3 protein. The sample consists of approximately 550,000 distinct CDR3 sequences, over 9.5% of them appearing once. Sequencing was performed on blood, either unsorted or a sorted T cell fraction (not recorded which). The receptors were sampled from a male donor with ankylosing spondylitis.

The rearrangement joins TRBV5-1 to TRBJ2-5, with 9 bases matching TRBD2. The CDR3 totals 16 residues. The junction had 7 bases not matched to a gene; V was cut back by 0 bases and J by 4 bases. Per germline, CDR1 SGHRS and CDR2 YFSETQ. The CDR3 is CASSLGIAGVGETQYF. Written as DNA, the CDR3 is TGCGCCAGCAGCTTGGGAATAGCGGGAGTCGGAGAGACCCAGTACTTC.

This chain uses TRBV5-1 with TRBJ2-5, with 14 bases aligning to TRBD2. V dropped 0 bases and J dropped 5; count of bases not matched to a gene: 6. Germline V lookup: CDR1 SGHRS, CDR2 YFSETQ. CDR3 length equals 17 residues. The DNA of the CDR3 is TGCGCCAGCAGCTTGGGAGTGACTAGCGGGAGGGGTGAGACCCAGTACTTC. It encodes CASSLGVTSGRGETQYF. Filled out from reference TRBV5-1 and TRBJ2-5, the complete variable domain reads KAGVTQTPRYLIKTRGQQVTLSCSPISGHRSVSWYQQTPGQGLQFLFEYFSETQRNKGNFPGRFSGRQFSNSRSEMNVSTLELGDSALYLCASSLGVTSGRGETQYFGPGTRLLVL.

This clonotype was picked up a small number of times. The CDR3 protein is CASSPVSGANVLTF. CDR3 coding DNA: TGTGCCAGCTCACCAGTTTCTGGGGCCAACGTCCTGACTTTC. The J gene is TRBJ2-6, the V gene TRBV18; no firm D call. Germline V gene lookup returns CDR1 KGHSH and CDR2 LQKENI. V lost 2 bases and J 1 base, leaving 3 bases between the germline ends. The length of the CDR3 is 14 residues.

This chain joins TRBV15 and TRBJ2-1; TRBD1 is a possible D gene (6 bases). This CDR3 contains 16 residues. The V gene lost 1 base and the J gene lost 2 bases, with 12 bases spanning the gap. CDR1 and CDR2 from the germline V gene are LNHNV and YYDKDF (reference sequence). The CDR3, as DNA: TGTGCCACCAGCAGAGTAGGCAGGGGCGCCTACAATGAGCAGTTCTTC. This translates into CATSRVGRGAYNEQFF.

This clonotype appeared a few times. The chain links TRBV24-1 to TRBJ2-1; maybe TRBD2 (5 bases). The CDR3 loop spans 14 amino acids. From germline, CDR1 is KGHDR and CDR2 SFDVKD. V lost 2 bases, J lost 7 bases, and 11 bases lay in between. The DNA of the CDR3 is TGTGCCACCAGTGATTCGGCGGGCACGAATGAGCAGTTCTTC. It is translated as CATSDSAGTNEQFF.

The gene calls are TRBV7-9 and TRBJ2-2; 8 positions match TRBD1. V trimming: 5 bases; J trimming: 3 bases; junction bases outside the gene matches: 5. CDR1 is SEHNR, CDR2 FQNEAQ, per germline (reference sequence). The CDR3 runs to 15 residues. The CDR3 loop reads CASSHLRGHTGELFF. As DNA, the CDR3 is TGTGCCAGCAGCCACCTCAGGGGGCACACCGGGGAGCTGTTTTTT. The whole variable domain, filled in from reference TRBV7-9 and TRBJ2-2, reads DTGVSQNPRHKITKRGQNVTFRCDPISEHNRLYWYRQTLGQGPEFLTYFQNEAQLEKSRLLSDRFSAERPKGSFSTLEIQRTEQGDSAMYLCASSHLRGHTGELFFGEGSRLTVL.

This clonotype was counted at least ten times. V usage is TRBV7-9 and J usage is TRBJ1-5, with D possibly being TRBD1 (6 bases). This CDR3 is built from 13 residues. From germline, CDR1 is SEHNR and CDR2 FQNEAQ (reference sequence). V was trimmed by 5 bases and J by 9 bases, leaving 14 bases between them. CDR3 region: CASSEGGMGPQHF. The CDR3, as DNA: TGTGCCAGCAGCGAGGGGGGCATGGGGCCCCAGCATTTT.

This clonotype was seen more than once but under ten times. The chain is built from TRBV5-1 and TRBJ1-1; D is unclear. With 4 bases removed from V and 4 bases from J, the gap between germline ends came to 14 bases. The CDR3 has 14 amino acids. Germline V gene sequence: CDR1 SGHRS, CDR2 YFSETQ. The CDR3 spells CASSLLDGSTEAFF. The CDR3 DNA reads TGCGCCAGCAGCCTATTGGACGGATCCACTGAAGCTTTCTTT.

This clonotype was seen only a few times. The rearrangement uses TRBV7-9 and TRBJ2-3; D is perhaps TRBD1 or TRBD2 (5 bases each). V gave up 3 bases and J gave up 4 bases, with 17 bases separating them. CDR1 and CDR2 (germline): SEHNR, FQNEAQ (reference sequence). The CDR3 totals 16 residues. In nucleotides, the CDR3 is TGTGCCAGCAGCTTTCCTCCCTCCGGGGCTGCAGATACGCAGTATTTT. Translation: CASSFPPSGAADTQYF.

This CDR3 is CASSLEAGSNQPQHF. For the CDR3, the DNA is TGCGCCAGCAGCTTGGAGGCAGGGAGCAATCAGCCCCAGCATTTT. The J gene is TRBJ1-5, the V gene TRBV5-1, with a possible D match to TRBD1 (5 bases). Germline CDR1 reads SGHRS; CDR2 reads YFSETQ. The CDR3 consists of 15 residues. Between the trimmed V and J ends, which lost 0 bases and 1 base, there was a span of 8 bases.

The gene calls are TRBV18 and TRBJ2-7; tentatively, D is TRBD1 (5 bases). Germline V gene lookup returns CDR1 KGHSH and CDR2 LQKENI. The V end lost 4 bases, the J end lost 10 bases, and 17 bases lay between the germline ends. The CDR3 has 13 amino acids. The CDR3 loop is CASSLDPTDVQYV. Here the CDR3 DNA reads TGTGCCAGCTCACTGGACCCGACAGACGTCCAGTACGTC.

This clonotype was found many times. This sequence joins TRBV6-1 and TRBJ2-2, with 11 nucleotides matching TRBD1. From germline, CDR1 is MNHNS and CDR2 SASEGT. This CDR3 has 16 amino acids. The ends lost 5 bases at V and 4 bases at J; junction bases unmatched: 6. Here the CDR3 reads CASSLRTGGFTGELFF. In nucleotides, the CDR3 is TGTGCCAGCAGTCTCCGGACAGGGGGCTTCACCGGGGAGCTGTTTTTT.

The sample holds many counts of this clonotype. The rearrangement links TRBV20-1 to TRBJ2-1; no definite D call. The CDR3 has 12 residues. The ends were cut back, 5 bases at V and 4 bases at J, with 9 bases in the middle. Germline CDR1 and CDR2: DFQATT and SNEGSKA (reference sequence). In DNA form, the CDR3 reads TGCAGTGCTCCGCTCGGGTACAATGAGCAGTTCTTC. Translation: CSAPLGYNEQFF.

As DNA, the CDR3 is TGTGCCACCAGCAGAGCCCCTGGACAGAGATCTGGAAACACCATATATTTT. It specifies CATSRAPGQRSGNTIYF. This chain links TRBV15 with TRBJ1-3, with D possibly TRBD1 on 6 matching bases. The CDR3 runs 17 residues. The germline V and J ends were trimmed by 1 base and 1 base, with 14 bases remaining between them. Germline CDR1 is LNHNV and CDR2 is YYDKDF (reference sequence).

CDR3 sequence reads: CASSFAAPGGLNSPLHF. The CDR3 DNA follows: TGTGCCAGCAGCTTTGCTGCTCCTGGGGGTCTAAATTCACCCCTCCACTTT. The chain is built from TRBV12-1 and TRBJ1-6; the table's D gene call, TRBD1, was not cross checked with the DNA. TRBV12-1 is noted as a pseudogene. CDR3 length: 17 residues.

The V call is TRBV7-2, the J call TRBJ1-1; a weak D match, TRBD1 (6 bases). The V end was cut by 5 bases, the J end by 1 base, with 11 bases between. Per germline, CDR1 SGHTA and CDR2 FQGNSA. The CDR3 has 14 residues. The CDR3 DNA follows: TGTGCCAGCAGCGTCCGACAGGAGAACACTGAAGCTTTCTTT. This gives the protein CASSVRQENTEAFF. Full variable domain (missing parts from reference TRBV7-2 and TRBJ1-1): GAGVSQSPSNKVTEKGKDVELRCDPISGHTALYWYRQSLGQGLEFLIYFQGNSAPDKSGLPSDRFSAERTGGSVSTLTIQRTQQEDSAVYLCASSVRQENTEAFFGQGTRLTVV.

This clonotype was detected a few times. The V call is TRBV30, the J call TRBJ1-5; 7 positions agree with TRBD1. CDR3 length equals 13 residues. V lost 2 bases to trimming and J lost 4 bases; unmatched junction nucleotides: 2. Germline CDR1 reads GTSNPN; CDR2 reads SVGIG (reference sequence). This CDR3 reads CAWSNRGNQPQHF. The CDR3 DNA follows: TGTGCCTGGAGTAACAGGGGAAATCAGCCCCAGCATTTT.

The rearrangement uses TRBV20-1 and TRBJ2-5; D assignment may be TRBD1 or TRBD2 (5 bases each). The CDR3 spans 12 residues. Trimming stripped 0 bases from V and 5 bases from J, with 7 bases between. Germline CDR1 is DFQATT and CDR2 is SNEGSKA (reference sequence). The CDR3 sequence: CSARDWGETQYF. The CDR3 nucleotides read TGCAGTGCTAGAGATTGGGGGGAGACCCAGTACTTC.